The next 25 T cell receptor beta chains were all read from a single sample in a study of early T cells in non-severe SARS-CoV-2 infection. TCRdb reprocessed the 5' RACE reads with MiXCR, giving one entry per CDR3 protein. The profile shows about 27,000 distinct CDR3 sequences, more than 4.5% of them singletons. The specimen sequenced was whole blood. Receptors were obtained from an adult who was a healthcare worker with PCR-confirmed SARS-CoV-2 infection or an uninfected control (not recorded which).

This clonotype was recorded many times. This chain links TRBV7-6 with TRBJ2-1; no firm D call. CDR3 size: 15 residues. Germline assignment: CDR1 SGHVS and CDR2 FNYEAQ. Trimming removed 5 bases at V and 0 bases at J, with 11 bases between. CDR3 residues: CASSPGWSSYNEQFF. For the CDR3, the DNA is TGTGCCAGCAGCCCCGGATGGAGCTCCTACAATGAGCAGTTCTTC.

The rearrangement uses TRBV27 and TRBJ2-3; perhaps TRBD2 as D (6 bases). Deletions cut 0 bases from V and 2 bases from J, with 12 bases between. Germline V lookup: CDR1 MNHEY, CDR2 SMNVEV (reference sequence). The length of the CDR3 is 16 residues. CDR3 bases: TGTGCCAGCAGTTTATCACGGGCGGGATACACAGATACGCAGTATTTT. This translates into CASSLSRAGYTDTQYF.

This clonotype has a count of ten or more. The rearrangement links TRBV5-1 to TRBJ1-5, with 7 bases matching TRBD1. The junction had 5 bases not matched to a gene; V was cut back by 2 bases and J by 6 bases. This CDR3 spans 14 amino acids. CDR1 SGHRS and CDR2 YFSETQ come from the germline V gene. The CDR3, as DNA: TGCGCCAGCAGCTTAGGGGGCTCAGGTCAGCCCCAGCATTTT. This sequence encodes CASSLGGSGQPQHF.

There are many counts of this clonotype. The chain employs TRBV29-1 and TRBJ1-1; TRBD1 aligns across 9 bases. CDR1 is SQVTM and CDR2 is ANQGSEA in the germline V gene. CDR3 length: 13 residues. Trimming removed 7 bases from V and 7 bases from J; junction bases left unmatched: 10. CDR3 nucleotides: TGCAGCGCAAACAGGGGGCGCGGGGGTGAAGCTTTCTTT. It translates to CSANRGRGGEAFF.

This clonotype was recorded a few times. The chain combines TRBV19 with TRBJ2-2; the D gene is possibly TRBD1 (6 bases). This CDR3 spans 14 amino acids. Trimming left V 4 bases short and J 6 bases short, with 12 bases between. Germline CDR1 LNHDA, CDR2 SQIVND (reference sequence). For the CDR3, the DNA is TGTGCCAGTAGTAGCCTCGAGGGGGCCGGGGAGCTGTTTTTT. Translated: CASSSLEGAGELFF.

At least ten counts were recorded for this clonotype. V is TRBV12-3 or TRBV12-4 and J is TRBJ1-6; D is unresolved. The CDR3 sequence is 14 residues long. Trimming cost V 6 bases and J 6 bases, with 12 bases left between them. The CDR3 DNA follows: TGTGCCAGCAGCCAAGCTTGGTCTAATTCACCCCTCCACTTT. This translates into CASSQAWSNSPLHF.

This clonotype was picked up many times. The chain links TRBV3-1 to TRBJ1-1; D might be TRBD1 (5 bases). The CDR3 is 16 residues long. The V gene lost 0 bases and the J gene lost 1 base, with 12 bases spanning the gap. Germline V gene sequence: CDR1 LGHDT, CDR2 YNNKEL (reference sequence). The CDR3 nucleotides are TGTGCCAGCAGCCAAGAGGTCTGGACAAAGAACACTGAAGCTTTCTTT. Its protein product is CASSQEVWTKNTEAFF.

This clonotype was detected a few times. The chain couples TRBV10-1 to TRBJ1-1; D gene unclear. Germline-derived CDR1 and CDR2 are WNHNN and SYGVQD (reference sequence). Trimming pared 6 bases from V and 1 base from J, leaving 9 bases between. This CDR3 comprises 13 residues. DNA of the CDR3: TGCGCCAGCAGAGAACGACAGAACACTGAAGCTTTCTTT. It yields the protein CASRERQNTEAFF.

This clonotype came up many times. CDR3 nucleotide sequence: TGTGCCAGCAGTTTTACGGAAGGTGGCTACACCTTC. Its protein is CASSFTEGGYTF. V is TRBV12-3 or TRBV12-4 and J is TRBJ1-2, with no clear D. Trimming took 3 bases from V and 7 from J, leaving 9 bases between them. This CDR3 is 12 amino acids long.

The table lists this clonotype with many counts. The genes are TRBV9 and TRBJ2-7, with D possibly being TRBD2 (7 bases). CDR3 length equals 13 residues. V lost 4 bases and J 5 bases, leaving 13 bases between the germline ends. The germline V gene encodes CDR1 SGDLS and CDR2 YYNGEE. The CDR3: CASSKGGPNEQYF. In nucleotides, the CDR3 is TGTGCCAGCAGCAAGGGGGGGCCGAACGAGCAGTACTTC.

This clonotype has at least ten counts. The rearrangement links TRBV27 to TRBJ2-7, with 11 positions matching TRBD2. The CDR3 length is 15 residues. Germline CDR1 MNHEY, CDR2 SMNVEV (reference sequence). V lost 5 bases and J lost 5; bases outside the gene matches: 8. CDR3 nucleotides: TGTGCCAGCAGTGCGTTTAGCGGGAGGGCCCACGAGCAGTACTTC. Its translation is CASSAFSGRAHEQYF.

This clonotype was seen a few times. The chain joins TRBV5-4 to TRBJ1-1, with TRBD1 identical over 7 bases. The V gene's germline CDR1 is SGHNT and CDR2 YYREEE (reference sequence). The CDR3 is made up of 12 amino acids. Unmatched junction bases numbered 4, after V lost 4 bases and J lost 7 bases. CDR3 nucleotides: TGTGCCAGCAGCCAGGACAGGCTTGAAGCTTTCTTT. It codes for CASSQDRLEAFF.

Ten or more counts support this clonotype. The genes are TRBV5-1 and TRBJ2-1; D might be TRBD1 or TRBD2, each matching 5 bases. Looked up from germline, CDR1 is SGHRS and CDR2 is YFSETQ. The length of the CDR3 is 17 residues. Trimming removed 4 bases from V and 7 bases from J, with 24 bases in between. The CDR3 reads CASSAIGTQERWNEQFF. The CDR3 DNA reads TGCGCCAGCAGCGCGATCGGGACCCAAGAGAGGTGGAATGAGCAGTTCTTC.

This clonotype showed up many times. The rearrangement links TRBV7-8 to TRBJ2-3; the match to TRBD2 covers 9 bases. V trimming: 5 bases; J trimming: 2 bases; junction bases outside the gene matches: 8. Germline V lookup: CDR1 SGHVS, CDR2 FQNEAQ. The CDR3 is made up of 16 amino acids. CDR3: CASSLALAGLTDTQYF. In DNA form, the CDR3 reads TGTGCCAGCAGCCTGGCCCTAGCGGGACTCACAGATACGCAGTATTTT.

This clonotype was counted many times. The V gene is TRBV7-2, the J gene TRBJ1-1; possible D gene TRBD1, 6 bases. The germline V gene encodes CDR1 SGHTA and CDR2 FQGNSA. Deletions cut 1 base from V and 1 base from J, with 10 bases between. The CDR3 contains 15 residues. CDR3 nucleotide sequence: TGTGCCAGCAGCTTAGGGGGGGGCACGAACACTGAAGCTTTCTTT. It codes for CASSLGGGTNTEAFF.

Many counts were recorded for this clonotype. The V gene is TRBV10-3, the J gene TRBJ2-2; TRBD2 aligns across 8 bases. The CDR3 has 15 residues. The ends lost 4 bases at V and 2 bases at J; junction bases unmatched: 3. The germline V gene encodes CDR1 ENHRY and CDR2 SYGVKD. In DNA, the CDR3 is TGTGCCATCAGTGGAACTAGCGGAAACACCGGGGAGCTGTTTTTT. Protein sequence: CAISGTSGNTGELFF.

The CDR3 loop is CASSEEGSVSTDTQYF. As DNA, the CDR3 is TGTGCCAGCAGCGAAGAAGGTTCCGTTAGCACAGATACGCAGTATTTT. The genes are TRBV11-2 and TRBJ2-3, with D hard to call. This CDR3 region has 16 residues. Germline values: CDR1 SGHAT, CDR2 FQNNGV. V was pared by 5 bases and J by 0 bases, with 15 bases between.

Many counts were recorded for this clonotype. The chain has TRBV29-1 and TRBJ2-2, with D tentatively TRBD1 (5 bases). Trimming cost V 8 bases and J 5 bases, with 15 bases left between them. Germline-derived CDR1 and CDR2 are SQVTM and ANQGSEA. The CDR3 sequence is 13 residues long. The CDR3 bases are TGCAGCTCACAGGAGACGGCTACCGGGGAGCTGTTTTTT. Translating it yields CSSQETATGELFF.

This chain connects TRBV2 to TRBJ2-2; 7 positions agree with TRBD2. After removal of 6 bases from V and 5 bases from J, the junction contained 12 bases not matched to a gene. The V gene's germline CDR1 is SNHLY and CDR2 FYNNEI. The CDR3 is 16 amino acids. This chain's CDR3 is CASSKTGLGRTGELFF. The DNA of the CDR3 is TGTGCCAGCAGCAAGACTGGACTAGGAAGGACCGGGGAGCTGTTTTTT.

This clonotype showed up many times. The chain uses TRBV5-4 and TRBJ2-5; 13 nucleotides line up with TRBD2. Germline V gene sequence: CDR1 SGHNT, CDR2 YYREEE (reference sequence). The trim removed 3 bases at V and 3 bases at J, leaving 14 bases unmatched. This CDR3 is 19 amino acids long. The CDR3 DNA sequence: TGTGCCAGCAGCTCCAAAAAATCGACTAGCGGGAGGTTAAAAGAGACCCAGTACTTC. Amino acids: CASSSKKSTSGRLKETQYF.

Ten or more counts support this clonotype. The chain joins TRBV7-9 to TRBJ2-1, with D perhaps given as TRBD1 or TRBD2 (5 bases each). The CDR3 covers 16 residues. Trimming cost V 2 bases and J 7 bases, with 18 bases left between them. Per the germline V gene, CDR1 is SEHNR and CDR2 is FQNEAQ (reference sequence). CDR3: CASSLTGTVPTNEQFF. CDR3 sequence (DNA): TGTGCCAGCAGCTTAACCGGGACGGTTCCTACAAATGAGCAGTTCTTC.

This clonotype was detected ten times or more. V usage is TRBV28 and J usage is TRBJ2-1; 7 bases line up with TRBD2. Germline V gives CDR1 MDHEN, CDR2 SYDVKM. This CDR3 spans 14 amino acids. J gave up 3 bases and V 2 bases, and 1 base lay outside the gene matches. CDR3 coding DNA: TGTGCCAGCAGTTTAACTAGCGACTACAATGAGCAGTTCTTC. Translated: CASSLTSDYNEQFF.

This clonotype was observed many times. This chain links TRBV7-2 with TRBJ2-1, with D unresolved. The CDR3 contains 14 residues. The germline CDR1 and CDR2 sequences are SGHTA and FQGNSA. V shed 8 bases and J shed 3 bases, with 14 bases lying between them. CDR3 sequence: CASCRGQNYNEQFF. In DNA, the CDR3 is TGTGCCAGCTGCCGCGGTCAGAACTACAATGAGCAGTTCTTC.

This clonotype was observed once. The V and J genes are TRBV28 and TRBJ2-7; 9 bases match TRBD2. The CDR3 has 16 amino acids. The J segment lost 2 bases and the V segment lost 2 bases, leaving 7 bases of the junction unmatched. The germline gives CDR1 MDHEN, CDR2 SYDVKM. CDR3 residues: CASSLIGAGGPYEQYF. The CDR3 region has the DNA TGTGCCAGCAGTTTAATAGGAGCGGGAGGCCCCTACGAGCAGTACTTC. The full variable domain, rest sourced from reference TRBV28 and TRBJ2-7, is DVKVTQSSRYLVKRTGEKVFLECVQDMDHENMFWYRQDPGLGLRLIYFSYDVKMKEKGDIPEGYSVSREKKERFSLILESASTNQTSMYLCASSLIGAGGPYEQYFGPGTRLTVT.

Many counts were recorded for this clonotype. This chain connects TRBV20-1 to TRBJ1-1, with 8 positions matching TRBD1. Germline V gene sequence: CDR1 DFQATT, CDR2 SNEGSKA (reference sequence). This CDR3 has 14 amino acids. V shed 5 bases, J shed 5 bases, and the junction held 10 bases outside the gene matches. The CDR3: CSAGRGPPGTEAFF. CDR3 in DNA: TGCAGTGCTGGCAGGGGGCCTCCGGGAACTGAAGCTTTCTTT.